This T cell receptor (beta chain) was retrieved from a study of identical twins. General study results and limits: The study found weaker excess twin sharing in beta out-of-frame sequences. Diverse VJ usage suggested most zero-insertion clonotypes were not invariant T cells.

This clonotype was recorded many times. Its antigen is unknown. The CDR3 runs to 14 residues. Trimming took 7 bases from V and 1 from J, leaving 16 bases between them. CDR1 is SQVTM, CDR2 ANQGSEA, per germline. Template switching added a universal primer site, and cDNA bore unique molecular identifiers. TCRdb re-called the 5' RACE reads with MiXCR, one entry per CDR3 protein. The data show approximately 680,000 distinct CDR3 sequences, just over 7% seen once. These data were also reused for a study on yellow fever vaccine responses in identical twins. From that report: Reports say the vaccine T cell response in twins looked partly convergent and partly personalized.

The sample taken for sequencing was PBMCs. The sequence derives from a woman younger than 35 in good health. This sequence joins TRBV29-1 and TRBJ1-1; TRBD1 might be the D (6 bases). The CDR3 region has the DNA TGCAGCGCCCGAAGTCAGGGGAGGAACACTGAAGCTTTCTTT. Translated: CSARSQGRNTEAFF.